This TCR beta chain was obtained from a study of blood T cells in healthy people across ages. Those donating, healthy Caucasian individuals from Russia, were aged roughly 6 to 90. With V trimmed by 4 bases and J by 7 bases, 9 bases remained unmatched. Germline loops: CDR1 SGHTA, CDR2 FQGNSA. This CDR3 comprises 15 residues. Primers used in a second PCR of about 7 to 12 cycles were a sample-barcoded 5' primer and a J-beta primer mix. Using its own MiXCR run on the 5' RACE reads, TCRdb lists one record per CDR3 protein. The table records roughly 1.9 million distinct CDR3 sequences, roughly two fifths of them present only once.

V gene TRBV7-2 combines with J gene TRBJ1-5, with 8 nucleotides matching TRBD1. This receptor was obtained from a human donor in good health. The specimen was blood. CDR3 sequence reads: CASSSRQGQLQPQHF. Written as DNA, the CDR3 is TGTGCCAGCAGCTCTAGACAGGGGCAATTGCAGCCCCAGCATTTT.